The clone carrying this TCR beta chain was counted only a few times. Its cognate antigen is unknown. Per the germline V gene, CDR1 is SGHRS and CDR2 is YFSETQ. V shed 0 bases and J 7 bases; nucleotides not matched to a gene: 11. This CDR3 is built from 16 residues. TCRdb reprocessed the 5' RACE reads with MiXCR, giving one entry per CDR3 protein. The data contain about 390,000 distinct CDR3 sequences, approximately 15% of them singletons. This sample was included in a study of T-cell memory formation after mild COVID-19. Whole-study results and caveats: Clones shrinking between day 15 and 85 showed a balanced CD4/CD8 split, and those that grew later tilted toward CD4+.

The source material was PBMCs or a T cell subset sorted from them (not recorded which). The chain recombines TRBV5-1 with TRBJ1-1, with 8 nucleotides matching TRBD1. This sequence originates from a man younger than 35 who had mild COVID-19 (a few samples of this study predate the infection). Cell type and time point are not known. CDR3: CASSLDPRGLAGEAFF. The CDR3 coding sequence is TGCGCCAGCAGCTTGGATCCCAGGGGGCTAGCGGGTGAAGCTTTCTTT.